The TCR beta chain under discussion was sequenced for a study of preoperative IRX-2 immunotherapy in early breast cancer. Treatment: preoperative locoregional IRX-2 cytokine immunotherapy. Preoperative locoregional IRX-2 cytokine immunotherapy was tested in the phase Ib source study. Assay: immunoSEQ multiplex PCR; the TCRdb copy retains only in-frame clones and omits some. The data hold around 60,000 clones, with roughly 94% observed a single time. CDR1 is MNHEY and CDR2 is SMNVEV in the germline V gene (reference sequence). J lost 8 bases, V lost 2 bases, and 6 bases had no gene match. CDR3 size: 15 residues.

V and J are TRBV27 and TRBJ1-6; 7 positions match TRBD1. The clonotype originates from a human donor with breast cancer. Collection took place from a patient treated with IRX-2 immunotherapy. In DNA, the CDR3 is TGTGCCAGCAGTTTAACCACGACAGGGTATTCACCCCTCCACTTT. Amino acids: CASSLTTTGYSPLHF.